Following are 31 T cell receptor beta chains from one sample sequenced in a study of T cell changes during pregnancy in multiple sclerosis (dated by TCRdb to the late 2010s). The method behind the library was the immunoSEQ multiplex PCR assay. Drawn from immuneACCESS, this table holds only the in-frame rearrangements with V and J called that TCRdb kept. Clones are partly lost; checked studies trace under half to an unresolved V gene and leave the rest unexplained. In all, the sample holds just over 65,000 clones, and around 90% of those were seen once. The ten most abundant clones make up around 0.86% of the sample. The sample here was peripheral blood, taken in the second trimester of pregnancy. All receptors come from a female donor with multiple sclerosis, enrolled in a pregnancy study.

The J gene is TRBJ2-3, the V gene TRBV7-9; D may be TRBD1 (7 bases). The CDR3 loop spans 15 amino acids. Trimming removed 5 bases at V and 5 bases at J, with 17 bases between. Germline loops: CDR1 SEHNR, CDR2 FQNEAQ (reference sequence). As DNA, the CDR3 is TGTGCCAGCAGCCTGGACAGGCGGGATGGAGATACGCAGTATTTT. It codes for CASSLDRRDGDTQYF.

The chain combines TRBV10-3 with TRBJ2-3, with 7 bases aligning to TRBD1. Germline-derived CDR1 and CDR2 are ENHRY and SYGVKD. The CDR3 loop spans 15 amino acids. The junction had 10 bases not matched to a gene; V was cut back by 10 bases and J by 0 bases. CDR3 region: CATSLDRPSTDTQYF. In DNA form, the CDR3 reads TGTGCCACCTCCCTGGACAGGCCGAGCACAGATACGCAGTATTTT.

The chain combines TRBV19 with TRBJ1-1; a possible D gene is TRBD1 (5 bases). V was clipped by 2 bases and J by 1 base, with 14 bases between them. Germline V CDR1 and CDR2: LNHDA, SQIVND (reference sequence). The CDR3 has 16 residues. The CDR3: CASSIRASRGNTEAFF. The CDR3 bases are TGTGCCAGTAGTATACGGGCTTCAAGGGGGAACACTGAAGCTTTCTTT.

This clone appeared once. The chain uses TRBV7-3 and TRBJ1-1; 10 nucleotides align to TRBD1. The CDR3 length is 13 residues. The germline CDR1 and CDR2 sequences are SGHTA and FQGTGA. The trim removed 7 bases at V and 8 bases at J, leaving 7 bases unmatched. The CDR3 DNA sequence: TGTGCCAGCAACAATGACAGGGGGCGCGAAGCTTTCTTT. Protein: CASNNDRGREAFF.

The rearrangement links TRBV19 to TRBJ1-1; perhaps TRBD1 as D (5 bases). With 7 bases removed from V and 1 base from J, the gap between germline ends came to 10 bases. This CDR3 is built from 13 residues. Germline CDR1 and CDR2: LNHDA and SQIVND (reference sequence). CDR3 bases: TGTGCCAGTACTCCGGGGGGGAACACTGAAGCTTTCTTT. Amino acid sequence: CASTPGGNTEAFF.

Note on this clone: At one boundary the junction diverges from the germline segment, which might be a read error. The V gene is TRBV6-1, the J gene TRBJ2-2, with 11 bases that match TRBD1. This CDR3 is 15 amino acids long. CDR1 and CDR2 (germline): MNHNS, SASEGT. The CDR3 region has the DNA TGTGTCAGCAGTGAAGGGACAGGGGGTGGCGGGGAGCTGTTTTTT. Its translation: CVSSEGTGGGGELFF.

The chain has TRBV7-3 and TRBJ1-1; 7 nucleotides match TRBD1. The junction had 4 bases not matched to a gene; V was cut back by 1 base and J by 5 bases. Germline CDR1 is SGHTA and CDR2 is FQGTGA. The length of the CDR3 is 14 residues. CDR3 DNA: TGTGCCAGCAGCTTAAGAGGGGGCCCTACTGAAGCTTTCTTT. Translating gives CASSLRGGPTEAFF.

The chain recombines TRBV5-8 with TRBJ2-2, with 10 positions matching TRBD1. Germline trimming cut 4 bases from V and 4 bases from J; bases unmatched to any gene: 4. The CDR3 extends over 15 amino acids. Germline assignment: CDR1 SGHTS and CDR2 YDEGEE. This chain's CDR3 is CASSQWDRGTGELFF. CDR3 DNA: TGTGCCAGCAGCCAATGGGACAGGGGCACCGGGGAGCTGTTTTTT. Drawing the rest from reference TRBV5-8 and TRBJ2-2, the complete variable domain is EAGVTQSPTHLIKTRGQQATLRCSPISGHTSVYWYQQALGLGLQFLLWYDEGEERNRGNFPPRFSGRQFPNYSSELNVNALELEDSALYLCASSQWDRGTGELFFGEGSRLTVL.

The chain recombines TRBV28 with TRBJ1-3; D gene ambiguous. CDR3 length: 13 residues. Germline-derived CDR1 and CDR2 are MDHEN and SYDVKM. The V end lost 7 bases, the J end lost 2 bases, and 9 bases lay between the germline ends. This chain's CDR3 is CASKTRAGNTIYF. The CDR3 DNA follows: TGTGCCAGCAAAACCCGCGCTGGAAACACCATATATTTT.

The chain is built from TRBV7-9 and TRBJ2-1, with TRBD2 matching 7 bases. The CDR3 contains 14 residues. Trimming removed 3 bases from V and 9 bases from J; junction bases left unmatched: 8. Per the germline V gene, CDR1 is SEHNR and CDR2 is FQNEAQ (reference sequence). CDR3 amino acids: CASSFGGLVAEQFF. The DNA for the CDR3 is TGTGCCAGCAGCTTCGGGGGGTTGGTTGCTGAGCAGTTCTTC.

This clone appeared a single time. The chain recombines TRBV18 with TRBJ2-5; 9 nucleotides line up with TRBD2. The CDR3 is made up of 14 amino acids. CDR1 KGHSH and CDR2 LQKENI come from the germline V gene. J lost 5 bases, V lost 2 bases, and 3 bases had no gene match. CDR3 nucleotides: TGTGCCAGCTCACCATTAACTAGCGGGGAGACCCAGTACTTC. Translating it yields CASSPLTSGETQYF. The entire variable domain, with the rest obtained from reference TRBV18 and TRBJ2-5, is as follows: NAGVMQNPRHLVRRRGQEARLRCSPMKGHSHVYWYRQLPEEGLKFMVYLQKENIIDESGMPKERFSAEFPKEGPSILRIQQVVRGDSAAYFCASSPLTSGETQYFGPGTRLLVL.

The rearrangement links TRBV6-5 to TRBJ1-2; D might be TRBD1 (5 bases). The CDR3 extends over 13 amino acids. Germline values: CDR1 MNHEY, CDR2 SVGAGI. V lost 3 bases to trimming and J lost 8 bases, with 13 bases between them. CDR3 DNA sequence: TGTGCCAGCAGTTATCAGGGCGTGGGGGGCTACACCTTC. As protein: CASSYQGVGGYTF.

This clone appeared a single time. The chain links TRBV11-3 to TRBJ2-2, with 8 bases identical to TRBD1. With 5 bases clipped from V and 2 bases from J, the junction kept 7 bases outside the gene matches. Germline-derived CDR1 and CDR2 are SGHNT and YENEEA. The CDR3 loop spans 16 amino acids. DNA for the CDR3: TGTGCCAGCAGCACGACGGGACAGGATAACACCGGGGAGCTGTTTTTT. It specifies CASSTTGQDNTGELFF.

This clone was observed a single time. V is TRBV27 and J is TRBJ1-2; D is possibly TRBD1 (6 bases). Germline assignment: CDR1 MNHEY and CDR2 SMNVEV (reference sequence). The CDR3 length is 14 residues. V was cut by 6 bases and J by 8 bases, with 19 bases left in between. Written as DNA, the CDR3 is TGTGCCAGCAGCCCCCGCGACAGGCCCTGGGGCTACACCTTC. Translation: CASSPRDRPWGYTF.

V gene TRBV6-1 combines with J gene TRBJ2-2, with 7 bases fitting TRBD1. The germline V gene encodes CDR1 MNHNS and CDR2 SASEGT. CDR3 length equals 15 residues. The ends lost 4 bases at V and 7 bases at J; junction bases unmatched: 9. The CDR3 DNA is TGTGCCAGCAGTGGGCCGGGACAGCGCGGCGGGGAGCTGTTTTTT. This codes for CASSGPGQRGGELFF.

The chain joins TRBV12-5 to TRBJ2-3, with TRBD1 as a possible D gene (5 bases). Germline lookup yields CDR1 LGHNT and CDR2 FRNRAP. The CDR3 contains 13 residues. Trimming took off 6 bases at V and 4 bases at J, with 11 bases between the two ends. CDR3 residues: CASGLIGADTQYF. CDR3 nucleotide sequence: TGTGCTAGTGGCCTGATAGGGGCAGATACGCAGTATTTT.

CDR3 DNA: TGTGCCTGGATAAGGAGGCCGGCGCCCTCTGGGGCCAACGTCCTGACTTTC. Translating gives CAWIRRPAPSGANVLTF. This chain connects TRBV30 to TRBJ2-6; D possibly corresponds to TRBD2 (5 bases). CDR1 is GTSNPN, CDR2 SVGIG, per germline (reference sequence). This CDR3 has 17 residues. Trimming took 4 bases from V and 0 from J, leaving 16 bases between them.

V and J are TRBV7-3 and TRBJ2-2, with D perhaps matching TRBD2 (6 bases). The V gene's germline CDR1 is SGHTA and CDR2 FQGTGA. The V gene lost 4 bases and the J gene lost 5 bases, with 17 bases spanning the gap. CDR3 size: 16 residues. CDR3 residues: CASSSELGGGTGELFF. The CDR3 coding sequence is TGTGCCAGCAGCTCCGAGCTGGGGGGTGGAACCGGGGAGCTGTTTTTT.

The chain combines TRBV7-9 with TRBJ1-2, with D unresolved. Germline CDR1 and CDR2: SEHNR and FQNEAQ (reference sequence). V shed 1 base and J shed 3 bases, with 9 bases lying between them. The CDR3 runs to 14 residues. The CDR3 nucleotides read TGTGCCAGCAGCTTAGGGAGTCTGGACTATGGCTACACCTTC. As protein: CASSLGSLDYGYTF.

J is TRBJ1-2 and V is TRBV27; D possibly corresponds to TRBD1 (5 bases). The CDR3 spans 16 residues. V lost 2 bases to trimming and J lost 0 bases, with 13 bases between them. CDR1 and CDR2 from the germline V gene are MNHEY and SMNVEV (reference sequence). The chain's CDR3 is CASSLKGGATNYGYTF. The CDR3 DNA follows: TGTGCCAGCAGTTTAAAGGGTGGGGCGACTAACTATGGCTACACCTTC.

The genes are TRBV18 and TRBJ1-1; 9 bases are a match to TRBD1. Germline loops: CDR1 KGHSH, CDR2 LQKENI. The length of the CDR3 is 15 residues. V shed 3 bases and J 0 bases; nucleotides not matched to a gene: 2. The CDR3 DNA reads TGTGCCAGCTCACCGGACAGGGGAATGAACACTGAAGCTTTCTTT. It translates to CASSPDRGMNTEAFF.

V is TRBV7-9 and J is TRBJ1-1; D call uncertain. Per the germline V gene, CDR1 is SEHNR and CDR2 is FQNEAQ (reference sequence). V lost 4 bases and J lost 5, with 11 bases in between. This CDR3 has 13 residues. CDR3 in DNA: TGTGCCAGCAGCTACCTATGGAGGACTGAAGCTTTCTTT. This encodes CASSYLWRTEAFF.

This chain uses TRBV19 with TRBJ1-5, with D perhaps matching TRBD1 (5 bases). The CDR3 runs to 14 residues. V dropped 3 bases and J dropped 5 bases, with 11 bases sitting between them. CDR1 and CDR2 from the germline V gene are LNHDA and SQIVND (reference sequence). CDR3: CASSMQGQDQPQHF. The CDR3 DNA is TGTGCCAGTAGTATGCAGGGCCAGGATCAGCCCCAGCATTTT.

This sequence joins TRBV4-3 and TRBJ2-1; 11 nucleotides line up with TRBD1. CDR1 and CDR2 (germline): LGHNA, YSLEER. V shed 4 bases and J 8 bases; nucleotides not matched to a gene: 7. This CDR3 has 15 residues. For the CDR3, the DNA is TGCGCCAGCAGCCGGGCCGGACAGGGGGCCGATGAGCAGTTCTTC. Protein sequence: CASSRAGQGADEQFF.

This rearrangement joins TRBV14 to TRBJ2-7; 12 nucleotides agree with TRBD1. This CDR3 comprises 16 residues. The germline V gene has CDR1 SGHDN and CDR2 FVKESK. After removal of 1 base from V and 7 bases from J, the junction contained 8 bases not matched to a gene. The DNA for the CDR3 is TGTGCCAGCAGCCAAGGGCCGGGACAGGGGGCGTTTGAGCAGTACTTC. It specifies CASSQGPGQGAFEQYF.

This chain uses TRBV30 with TRBJ1-6; 9 nucleotides line up with TRBD1. This CDR3 is 14 amino acids long. In germline, CDR1 is GTSNPN, CDR2 SVGIG (reference sequence). V was clipped by 0 bases and J by 9 bases; unmatched bases: 3. CDR3 amino acids: CAWSVRTGVSPLHF. In DNA, the CDR3 is TGTGCCTGGAGTGTAAGGACAGGGGTTTCACCCCTCCACTTT.

This chain joins TRBV29-1 and TRBJ1-3; D perhaps matches TRBD1 (5 bases). The ends were cut back, 3 bases at V and 0 bases at J, with 6 bases in the middle. Germline CDR1 and CDR2: SQVTM and ANQGSEA. The CDR3 spans 13 residues. As DNA, the CDR3 is TGCAGCGTTGAGGGGGGCTCTGGAAACACCATATATTTT. Its protein product is CSVEGGSGNTIYF.

This sequence joins TRBV5-8 and TRBJ1-5; 11 bases line up with TRBD1. CDR3 length: 15 amino acids. Germline V gene data show CDR1 as SGHTS and CDR2 as YDEGEE. With 5 bases clipped from V and 6 bases from J, the junction kept 7 bases outside the gene matches. CDR3 DNA: TGTGCCAGCAGGACGGACAGGGGGCTAGGTCAGCCCCAGCATTTT. Protein: CASRTDRGLGQPQHF.

J is TRBJ2-7 and V is TRBV6-6; D uncertain. This CDR3 comprises 12 residues. Trimming left V 6 bases short and J 3 bases short, with 9 bases between. CDR1 and CDR2 (germline): MNHNY, SVGAGI (reference sequence). The CDR3 nucleotides read TGTGCCAGCAGCCTGACAAGCTACGAGCAGTACTTC. As protein: CASSLTSYEQYF.

The chain employs TRBV30 and TRBJ1-5; 7 bases are a match to TRBD1. The germline CDR1 and CDR2 sequences are GTSNPN and SVGIG (reference sequence). This CDR3 region has 14 residues. V shed 1 base, J shed 4 bases, and the junction held 4 bases outside the gene matches. CDR3 DNA: TGTGCCTGGAGTGCGGACAGGTTAAATCAGCCCCAGCATTTT. It encodes CAWSADRLNQPQHF.

The DNA for the CDR3 is TGTGCCAGCATATCGGCGGGGGAGACCCAGTACTTC. This encodes CASISAGETQYF. This chain uses TRBV6-1 with TRBJ2-5; D is possibly TRBD2 (6 bases). Deletions cut 7 bases from V and 5 bases from J, with 11 bases between. Germline V gene lookup returns CDR1 MNHNS and CDR2 SASEGT. The CDR3 extends over 12 amino acids.